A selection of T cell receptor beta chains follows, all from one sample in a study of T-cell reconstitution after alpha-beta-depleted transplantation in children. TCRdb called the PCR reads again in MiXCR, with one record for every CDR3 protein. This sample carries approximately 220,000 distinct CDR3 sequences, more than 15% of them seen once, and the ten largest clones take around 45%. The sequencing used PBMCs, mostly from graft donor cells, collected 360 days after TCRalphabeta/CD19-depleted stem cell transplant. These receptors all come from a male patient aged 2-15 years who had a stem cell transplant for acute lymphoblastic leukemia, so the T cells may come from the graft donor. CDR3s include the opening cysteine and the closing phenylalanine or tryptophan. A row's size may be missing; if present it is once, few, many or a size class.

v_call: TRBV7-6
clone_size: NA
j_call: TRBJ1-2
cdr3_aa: CASSLLGKRVNYGYTF

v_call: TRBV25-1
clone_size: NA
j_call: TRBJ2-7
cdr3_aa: CASSESSVSYYEQYF

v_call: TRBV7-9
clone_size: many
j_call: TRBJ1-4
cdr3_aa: CATINEVEKLFF

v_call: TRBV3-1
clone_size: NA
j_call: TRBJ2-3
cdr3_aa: CASSQPLAGGMIDTQYF

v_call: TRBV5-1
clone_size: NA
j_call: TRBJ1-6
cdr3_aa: CASSSGSGTGISPLHF

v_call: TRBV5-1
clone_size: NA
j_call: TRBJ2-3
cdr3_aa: CASTDLRSDTQYF

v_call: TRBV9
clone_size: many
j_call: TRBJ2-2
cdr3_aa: CASSGNRGRPGELFF

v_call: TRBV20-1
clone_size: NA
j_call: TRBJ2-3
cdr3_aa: CSARGVGPSTDTQYF

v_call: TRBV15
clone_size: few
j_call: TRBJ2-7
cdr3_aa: CATSRDPGSSAYEQYF

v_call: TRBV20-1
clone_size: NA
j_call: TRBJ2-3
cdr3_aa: CSARESGPGLRRGTQYF

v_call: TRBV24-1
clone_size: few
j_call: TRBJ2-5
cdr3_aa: CATSWGPETQYF

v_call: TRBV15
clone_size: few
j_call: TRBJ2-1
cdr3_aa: CATSRDRGADEQFF

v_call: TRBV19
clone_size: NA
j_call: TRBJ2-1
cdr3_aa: CASSILRHRDEQFF